Listed below are T cell receptor beta chains from one sample, sequenced in a study of T cell responses to AZD1222 COVID-19 vaccine. The protocol was immunoSEQ multiplex PCR, while the TCRdb copy is restricted to in-frame clones and leaves out a portion. The sample includes fewer than 200,000 clones, roughly nine tenths of them seen just once. This sample comprised peripheral blood, obtained on day 0 of AZD1222 vaccination. The receptors stem from an adult in good health. Both conserved end residues are part of each CDR3. The D gene is left open where the match is weak. Expanded clones get a size class; other rows say once, few or many, or leave the size out.

clone size: .
J gene: TRBJ1-5
V gene: TRBV5-5
D gene: .
CDR3 protein: CASSLVGGSNQPQHF

clone size: .
J gene: TRBJ1-2
V gene: TRBV28
D gene: .
CDR3 protein: CASSLPPGGLGGYTF

clone size: .
J gene: TRBJ2-7
V gene: TRBV28
D gene: .
CDR3 protein: CASSSPGFIGTYEQYF

clone size: .
J gene: TRBJ1-1
V gene: TRBV11-2
D gene: .
CDR3 protein: CASSTTRVTEAFF

clone size: .
J gene: TRBJ2-3
V gene: TRBV5-1
D gene: .
CDR3 protein: CASSPTTDTDTQYF

clone size: .
J gene: TRBJ1-1
V gene: TRBV25-1
D gene: TRBD1
CDR3 protein: CASSEYDGRGTEAFF

clone size: once
J gene: TRBJ1-1
V gene: TRBV9
D gene: .
CDR3 protein: CASSPGLNTEAFF

clone size: few
J gene: TRBJ1-1
V gene: TRBV30
D gene: .
CDR3 protein: CARSREANTEAFF

clone size: .
J gene: TRBJ2-7
V gene: TRBV10-1
D gene: .
CDR3 protein: CASKLDPSSNEQYF

clone size: .
J gene: TRBJ2-6
V gene: TRBV18
D gene: .
CDR3 protein: CASSPYSTVSGANVLTF

clone size: .
J gene: TRBJ2-7
V gene: TRBV5-4
D gene: .
CDR3 protein: CASSLSSPYEQYF

clone size: .
J gene: TRBJ1-1
V gene: TRBV11-2
D gene: .
CDR3 protein: CASSSYEDRTEAFF

clone size: .
J gene: TRBJ1-3
V gene: TRBV6-1
D gene: TRBD1
CDR3 protein: CASSGAEQGAGNTIYF

clone size: .
J gene: TRBJ2-5
V gene: TRBV15
D gene: TRBD2
CDR3 protein: CATGLAGAQETQYF

clone size: .
J gene: TRBJ2-5
V gene: TRBV3-1/TRBV3-2
D gene: .
CDR3 protein: CASSPTGQPWQETQYF

clone size: .
J gene: TRBJ2-4
V gene: TRBV12-3/TRBV12-4
D gene: .
CDR3 protein: CASSPDRTMGYF

clone size: .
J gene: TRBJ1-2
V gene: TRBV28
D gene: TRBD1
CDR3 protein: CASSSGQTLANYGYTF

clone size: .
J gene: TRBJ2-5
V gene: TRBV18
D gene: TRBD1
CDR3 protein: CASSLVDRTFQETQYF

clone size: .
J gene: TRBJ1-2
V gene: TRBV21-1
D gene: .
CDR3 protein: CASSPTAGRYGYTF

clone size: .
J gene: TRBJ1-1
V gene: TRBV6-2/TRBV6-3
D gene: .
CDR3 protein: CASSWGLTGVITEAFF

clone size: .
J gene: TRBJ1-2
V gene: TRBV2
D gene: .
CDR3 protein: CASRASANYGYTF

clone size: once
J gene: TRBJ2-7
V gene: TRBV12-3/TRBV12-4
D gene: .
CDR3 protein: CASTQGRGSEQYF

clone size: .
J gene: TRBJ1-2
V gene: TRBV6-5
D gene: TRBD1
CDR3 protein: CASNSRDRGYGYTF

clone size: .
J gene: TRBJ2-7
V gene: TRBV27
D gene: TRBD1
CDR3 protein: CASSLSPEGTGYEQYF

clone size: once
J gene: TRBJ2-1
V gene: TRBV21-1
D gene: .
CDR3 protein: CASSKASVGRLHNEQFF

clone size: .
J gene: TRBJ2-1
V gene: TRBV27
D gene: .
CDR3 protein: CASSYGGLSPEQFF

clone size: .
J gene: TRBJ2-5
V gene: TRBV10-3
D gene: TRBD1
CDR3 protein: CAISESRTGGRETQYF

clone size: once
J gene: TRBJ2-6
V gene: TRBV13
D gene: .
CDR3 protein: CASRDSSGANVLTF

clone size: .
J gene: TRBJ1-2
V gene: TRBV5-4
D gene: .
CDR3 protein: CASSLDLGTGYGYTF

clone size: .
J gene: TRBJ1-1
V gene: TRBV2
D gene: .
CDR3 protein: CASSSLGGEAFF

clone size: .
J gene: TRBJ2-1
V gene: TRBV25-1
D gene: .
CDR3 protein: CASSEYLSSYNEQFF

clone size: .
J gene: TRBJ2-1
V gene: TRBV7-9
D gene: .
CDR3 protein: CASSLDGSYNEQFF

clone size: .
J gene: TRBJ2-2
V gene: TRBV11-2
D gene: .
CDR3 protein: CASSEWGKANTGELFF

clone size: once
J gene: TRBJ2-5
V gene: TRBV10-3
D gene: TRBD1
CDR3 protein: CALGDRGETQYF

clone size: .
J gene: TRBJ2-5
V gene: TRBV10-3
D gene: .
CDR3 protein: CAISDPSGVRETQYF

clone size: .
J gene: TRBJ1-2
V gene: TRBV6-5
D gene: .
CDR3 protein: CASSYSSGRIHGYTF

clone size: .
J gene: TRBJ1-1
V gene: TRBV7-9
D gene: .
CDR3 protein: CASSFDPAAFF

clone size: .
J gene: TRBJ1-2
V gene: TRBV7-9
D gene: TRBD1
CDR3 protein: CASGRQGGNYGYTF

clone size: .
J gene: TRBJ1-1
V gene: TRBV11-2
D gene: .
CDR3 protein: CASRPSLYPPRAEAFF

clone size: .
J gene: TRBJ2-7
V gene: TRBV19
D gene: TRBD2
CDR3 protein: CASREAGTNYEQYF

clone size: .
J gene: TRBJ1-4
V gene: TRBV6-2/TRBV6-3
D gene: .
CDR3 protein: CASSTLGTNEKLFF

clone size: .
J gene: TRBJ1-4
V gene: TRBV5-1
D gene: .
CDR3 protein: CASSLLGATNEKLFF

clone size: .
J gene: TRBJ2-1
V gene: TRBV19
D gene: .
CDR3 protein: CASSIDLVGGQFF

clone size: once
J gene: TRBJ1-2
V gene: TRBV28
D gene: .
CDR3 protein: CASSLGGRGNYGYTF

clone size: .
J gene: TRBJ2-6
V gene: TRBV9
D gene: .
CDR3 protein: CASSALGANVLTF

clone size: .
J gene: TRBJ1-3
V gene: TRBV5-4
D gene: .
CDR3 protein: CASSTVRTDTSGNTIYF

clone size: .
J gene: TRBJ1-1
V gene: TRBV12-3/TRBV12-4
D gene: .
CDR3 protein: CASSPGARAEAFF

clone size: .
J gene: TRBJ1-2
V gene: TRBV5-4
D gene: TRBD1
CDR3 protein: CASSLDRGYGYTF